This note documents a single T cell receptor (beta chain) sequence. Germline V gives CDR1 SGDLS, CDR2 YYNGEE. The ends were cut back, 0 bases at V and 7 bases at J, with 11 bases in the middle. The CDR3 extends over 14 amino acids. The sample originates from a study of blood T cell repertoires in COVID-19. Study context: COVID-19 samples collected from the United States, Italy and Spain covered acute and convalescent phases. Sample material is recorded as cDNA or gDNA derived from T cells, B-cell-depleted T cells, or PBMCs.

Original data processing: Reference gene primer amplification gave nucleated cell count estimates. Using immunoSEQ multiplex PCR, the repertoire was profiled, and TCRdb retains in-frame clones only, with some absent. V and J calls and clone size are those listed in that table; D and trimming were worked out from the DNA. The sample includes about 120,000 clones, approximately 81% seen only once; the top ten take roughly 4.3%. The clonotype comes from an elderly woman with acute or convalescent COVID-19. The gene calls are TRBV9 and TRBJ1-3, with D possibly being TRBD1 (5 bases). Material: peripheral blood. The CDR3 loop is CASSVGGGVNTIYF. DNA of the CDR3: TGTGCCAGCAGCGTAGGTGGAGGGGTGAACACCATATATTTT.